This entry is about one T cell receptor beta chain. Its antigen is not yet known. No much larger clonotype is one base removed from it; base qualities were not supplied. The library was generated by 5' RACE. TCRdb lists the instrument as Illumina HiSeq 2000. Template switching added a universal primer binding site, and the final cDNA carried a unique molecular identifier that allowed TCR cDNA molecules to be counted accurately. Specific primers in the conserved constant-segment region were used to synthesize first-strand cDNA for TCR alpha and beta chains. Each cDNA library was double barcoded, with a SMART-Mk sample barcode plus Illumina barcodes, to control for contamination. TruSeq adapter sequences, together with Illumina sample barcodes, were added in two successive PCR steps. The TCR alpha and beta cDNA libraries were sequenced on the Illumina HiSeq platform using custom primers. Turning to the authors' computational methods: Raw reads were processed with MiGEC to extract unique molecular identifiers, and MiXCR was used to determine CDR3 positions. For each individual, recombination models were inferred using an EM algorithm with the repgenHMM and IGoR tools. Shared clonotype analysis was performed with the tcR package in R, normalizing sharing by the product of cloneset sizes. To study raw recombination without the effects of thymic and clonal selection, out-of-frame nonproductive sequences were analyzed. TCRdb ran its own pipeline on the public reads, namely fastp trimming at Q25 and MiXCR clone calling, and kept in-frame beta chains. When rows share a CDR3 protein, they turn into one entry using the most common DNA and genes. The V and J calls come from TCRdb's annotation, not from the publication. The sample profile shows about 520,000 distinct CDR3 sequences; less than 25% of them were found once. The ten largest clonotypes hold about 0.91% of the sample.

There are 14 amino acids in the CDR3, from cysteine to phenylalanine inclusive. This entry keeps only the CDR3 DNA: 42 bases, framed from base 1. Per the germline V gene (reference sequence), SGHKS is the CDR1 and YYEKEE is the CDR2. V is shortened by 7 bases, J by 6 bases, and the region joining them spans 18 bases. This sample was taken from a study of identical twins (dated by TCRdb to 2015 to 2016). Background for the entire study: TCR alpha and beta repertoires from monozygotic twins, unrelated adults of various ages and cord blood were deep-sequenced to test whether fetal clonotypes persist. To rule out contamination, replicate twin experiments were performed at different times with different library preparation protocols. The research as a whole found: Invariant T cells such as MAIT and iNKT could partly confound zero-insertion analyses, although diverse VJ usage argued against such confounding for most clonotypes. Because the same donors could not be followed over many years, conclusions were based on cross-sectional statistical analysis. In beta out-of-frame sequences, excess twin sharing was weaker, because having fewer shared sequences lowered the signal-to-noise ratio. In monozygotic twins, recombination models systematically underestimated out-of-frame TCR alpha sharing, but the models matched the sharing seen between unrelated individuals. Compared with coincidental sharing between unrelated individuals, out-of-frame TCR alpha sequences shared between twins had an excess of sequences with low generation probability. Fewer insertions were carried by abundant cord blood beta clonotypes, a similar but weaker trend appeared in young adult naive repertoires, and no such trend appeared in memory repertoires.

Every donor in the study was a healthy Caucasian. Three pairs of female monozygotic twins, all aged about 18 to 30 years, were included in the twin cohort. Positive isolation kits from Invitrogen were used to isolate the CD4+ and CD8+ T cell populations. These data were also reused for a study on T cells expressing NK-cell markers. Per the second study: Seven or eight donors provided sorted CD3+CD56+NKG2C+, CD3+CD56+NKG2C- and CD3+CD56-NKG2C+ T-cell subsets, whose TCR beta-chain repertoires were profiled. Of the eight sequenced donors, seven were found to be HCMV-seropositive and one was found to be HCMV-seronegative. To restrict sorting to alphabetaTCR-expressing T cells, an anti-gammadeltaTCR antibody was added in several experiments. In over five donors, the dominant CD3+CD56+NKG2C+ clonotypes were among the top 10 CD8+ clonotypes and accounted for about 1.0-7.5% of CD8+ T cells. Those dominant clonotypes were again the most abundant among CD3+CD56-NKG2C+ cells in several donors, at about 28.3-65%. Whether the expanded NKG2C-expressing T cell clones were specific for HCMV antigens was left unclear. Randomly selected healthy volunteers, three men and five women, were used as the eight sequenced donors. HCMV-specific IgG was detected in serum with a commercial ELISA kit to determine HCMV serostatus. Reads were demultiplexed and grouped by UMI with MIGEC, and clonotypes were assembled and quantified with MiTCR. To exclude erroneous sequences, only TCR cDNA sequences supported by at least two reads were retained. The tcR package was used for downstream repertoire analysis, and clonotypes were matched across fractions by CDR3 nucleotide sequence plus V segment. VDJmatch was used to annotate antigen specificity against VDJdb, with one amino acid substitution allowed in CDR3.

The TCR was taken from a woman under 30 in good health. The sequence links TRBV5-5 to TRBJ2-3; tentative D gene TRBD2, with 5 bases matching. Input material: CD4+ T cells sorted from blood. The CDR3 sequence is CASELNTGRDTQYF. The DNA is TGTGCCAGCGAACTAAACACGGGAAGGGATACGCAGTATTTT. The variable domain in full, with residues beyond the CDR3 obtained from the reference TRBV5-5 and TRBJ2-3 genes, is DAGVTQSPTHLIKTRGQQVTLRCSPISGHKSVSWYQQVLGQGPQFIFQYYEKEERGRGNFPDRFSARQFPNYSSELNVNALLLGDSALYLCASELNTGRDTQYFGPGTRLTVL.